These 6 T cell receptor beta chains were sequenced from one sample in a study of blood T cell repertoires in COVID-19. Repertoires were generated with immunoSEQ multiplex PCR, while TCRdb's copy carries only in-frame clones and drops some. The data hold around 280,000 clones, with roughly 90% observed a single time. Material: peripheral blood. The source of these receptors is a woman aged 25 to 45 with COVID-19, enrolled during active disease.

The chain carries TRBV3-1 (or the pseudogene TRBV3-2) and TRBJ1-1; D not certain. This CDR3 spans 13 amino acids. V shed 0 bases and J shed 3 bases, with 5 bases lying between them. CDR1 and CDR2 (germline): LGHDT, YNNKEL (reference sequence). The CDR3 region is CASSQDRDTEAFF. The CDR3 DNA sequence: TGTGCCAGCAGCCAAGATCGGGACACTGAAGCTTTCTTT.

V usage is TRBV5-6 and J usage is TRBJ1-3; TRBD1 might be the D (6 bases). The CDR3 runs to 15 residues. V lost 1 base, J lost 2 bases, and 10 bases lay in between. Germline CDR1 reads SGHDT; CDR2 reads YYEEEE. The CDR3 loop reads CASSLQGTPGNTIYF. The CDR3 nucleotides read TGTGCCAGCAGCTTGCAGGGGACGCCTGGAAACACCATATATTTT.

This sequence joins TRBV28 and TRBJ1-2; D gene ambiguous. Germline lookup yields CDR1 MDHEN and CDR2 SYDVKM. The germline V and J ends were trimmed by 8 bases and 6 bases, with 7 bases remaining between them. There are 10 residues in the CDR3. CDR3 nucleotide sequence: TGTGCCAGCGGGAGTAATGGCTACACCTTC. Encoded protein: CASGSNGYTF.

The DNA of the CDR3 is TGTGCCAGCAGCTTGACCGGGAGCTACAATGAGCAGTTCTTC. Its translation is CASSLTGSYNEQFF. The chain joins TRBV11-3 to TRBJ2-1, with D tentatively TRBD2 (6 bases). CDR1 and CDR2 (germline): SGHNT, YENEEA. CDR3 size: 14 residues. Trimming left V 3 bases short and J 3 bases short, with 9 bases between.

This chain connects TRBV2 to TRBJ2-1, with D maybe TRBD2 (5 bases). The CDR3 loop spans 13 amino acids. CDR1 and CDR2 from the germline V gene are SNHLY and FYNNEI. Trimming took 8 bases from V and 2 from J, leaving 10 bases between them. The CDR3, as DNA: TGTGCCAGCGGCCGGGATGCCTACAATGAGCAGTTCTTC. It encodes CASGRDAYNEQFF.

The CDR3 reads CASSRLDRAATQQYF. Written as DNA, the CDR3 is TGTGCCAGCAGCCGCTTGGACAGGGCCGCTACCCAGCAGTACTTC. The chain is built from TRBV3-1 (or the pseudogene TRBV3-2) and TRBJ2-7, with 8 bases fitting TRBD1. Per the germline V gene, CDR1 is LGHDT and CDR2 is YNNKEL (reference sequence). The CDR3 sequence is 15 residues long. J gave up 8 bases and V 4 bases, and 13 bases lay outside the gene matches.